What follows are 19 T cell receptor beta chains derived from one specimen sequenced in a study of glioma-infiltrating T cells. Amplification of TCR alpha and beta CDR3 regions from RNA used iRepertoire nested multiplex PCR. In TCRdb, the multiplex PCR reads were re-called with MiXCR into one record per CDR3 protein. The table shows 90,000 to 110,000 distinct CDR3 sequences, with 25% to 30% occurring only once. The sample consisted of glioma tissue, nonneoplastic brain tissue, or PBMCs (not recorded which). These receptors came from a human donor with low-grade glioma or glioblastoma, undergoing nonglioma brain surgery, or in good health (not recorded which).

The V and J genes are TRBV19 and TRBJ1-1; D might be TRBD1 (5 bases). V was clipped by 8 bases and J by 6 bases, with 16 bases between them. The germline V gene has CDR1 LNHDA and CDR2 SQIVND (reference sequence). The CDR3 sequence is 13 residues long. CDR3 protein: CASAQGNSSEAFF. The CDR3 bases are TGTGCCAGTGCGCAGGGTAACAGTTCTGAAGCTTTCTTT.

This clonotype was seen ten or more times. The chain links TRBV9 to TRBJ2-1; perhaps TRBD1 as D (6 bases). Trimming pared 0 bases from V and 4 bases from J, leaving 8 bases between. CDR3 length: 14 residues. Germline CDR1 and CDR2: SGDLS and YYNGEE. Here the CDR3 reads CASSVEQGYNEQFF. CDR3 in DNA: TGTGCCAGCAGCGTAGAACAGGGATACAATGAGCAGTTCTTC.

At least ten counts were recorded for this clonotype. V usage is TRBV6-1 and J usage is TRBJ2-6; possibly TRBD1 or TRBD2 for D (5 bases each). Germline CDR1 and CDR2: MNHNS and SASEGT. The CDR3 totals 17 residues. V lost 5 bases and J lost 0, with 14 bases in between. The CDR3 loop is CASSYPGRNSGANVLTF. The CDR3 bases are TGTGCCAGCAGTTATCCGGGACGGAACTCTGGGGCCAACGTCCTGACTTTC.

The table lists this clonotype with many counts. This chain links TRBV27 with TRBJ1-1, with D perhaps TRBD1 (6 bases). The CDR3 covers 13 residues. Germline V gives CDR1 MNHEY, CDR2 SMNVEV (reference sequence). Trimming stripped 6 bases from V and 5 bases from J, with 13 bases between. In DNA, the CDR3 is TGTGCCAGCAGATACAGGGTTAGTACTGAAGCTTTCTTT. Residues: CASRYRVSTEAFF.

At least ten counts were recorded for this clonotype. This chain connects TRBV19 to TRBJ1-1; 8 positions agree with TRBD1. Germline V CDR1 and CDR2: LNHDA, SQIVND (reference sequence). The J segment lost 1 base and the V segment lost 5 bases, leaving 6 bases of the junction unmatched. The CDR3 spans 15 residues. CDR3 sequence: CASSSPGTGNTEAFF. In nucleotides, the CDR3 is TGTGCCAGTAGTTCTCCCGGGACAGGGAACACTGAAGCTTTCTTT.

This clonotype was seen only once. The junction does not match germline at one end; this may be a read error. The V call is TRBV19, the J call TRBJ2-7, with TRBD2 identical over 7 bases. Germline CDR1 and CDR2: LNHDA and SQIVND (reference sequence). CDR3 length equals 16 residues. The CDR3 DNA follows: TGTGTCAGTAGTATAAGGAGGAGCGGGACGACTCGAGAGCAGTACTTC. It is translated as CVSSIRRSGTTREQYF.

This clonotype was counted at least ten times. This chain joins TRBV6-2 or TRBV6-3 and TRBJ2-7; 14 bases are a match to TRBD2. Germline V CDR1 and CDR2: MNHEY, SVGEGT. Trimming cost V 6 bases and J 0 bases; bases outside gene matches: 7. The CDR3 totals 17 residues. In DNA, the CDR3 is TGTGCCAGCAGCTACGCCGGGACTAGCGGGAGCTCCTACGAGCAGTACTTC. It encodes CASSYAGTSGSSYEQYF.

This clonotype has at least ten counts. The rearrangement uses TRBV11-3 and TRBJ1-2; the D gene is possibly TRBD1 (5 bases). V was cut by 1 base and J by 6 bases, with 9 bases left in between. Germline-derived CDR1 and CDR2 are SGHNT and YENEEA. The CDR3 contains 13 residues. The CDR3 coding sequence is TGTGCCAGCAGCTTAGGGCAGGGCCATGGCTACACCTTC. Translating gives CASSLGQGHGYTF. Complete variable domain (other parts from reference TRBV11-3 and TRBJ1-2): EAGVVQSPRYKIIEKKQPVAFWCNPISGHNTLYWYLQNLGQGPELLIRYENEEAVDDSQLPKDRFSAERLKGVDSTLKIQPAELGDSAVYLCASSLGQGHGYTFGSGTRLTVV.

There are many counts of this clonotype. The chain couples TRBV29-1 to TRBJ2-7; maybe TRBD1 (6 bases). Germline CDR1 reads SQVTM; CDR2 reads ANQGSEA. The ends were cut back, 7 bases at V and 0 bases at J, with 16 bases in the middle. The CDR3 runs to 14 residues. This CDR3 reads CSALGQGLSYEQYF. Written as DNA, the CDR3 is TGCAGCGCCCTAGGGCAGGGGCTCTCCTACGAGCAGTACTTC.

This clonotype was picked up many times. The chain joins TRBV28 to TRBJ1-3; D ambiguous. The V gene's germline CDR1 is MDHEN and CDR2 SYDVKM. The CDR3 loop spans 11 amino acids. The ends were cut back, 4 bases at V and 7 bases at J, with 5 bases in the middle. The CDR3 region is CASSSVNTIYF. CDR3 coding DNA: TGTGCCAGCAGTTCCGTTAACACCATATATTTT.

This clonotype was detected many times. At one boundary the junction diverges from the germline segment, which might be a read error. The chain joins TRBV7-2 to TRBJ2-7; D gene ambiguous. CDR3 length: 14 residues. CDR1 SGHTA and CDR2 FQGNSA come from the germline V gene. The CDR3 DNA is TGTGCCAGCACCTTAGAATTGGGATCCTACGAGCAGTACTTC. Translating gives CASTLELGSYEQYF.

The genes are TRBV5-1 and TRBJ1-1, with 7 nucleotides matching TRBD1. V lost 5 bases, J lost 1 base, and 5 bases stayed unmatched. The length of the CDR3 is 14 residues. The germline V gene encodes CDR1 SGHRS and CDR2 YFSETQ. Written as DNA, the CDR3 is TGCGCCAGCAGTTGGACAGGTTCGAACACTGAAGCTTTCTTT. Residues: CASSWTGSNTEAFF.

The chain has TRBV5-4 and TRBJ1-4; tentative D call: TRBD1 (5 bases). The CDR3 runs to 14 residues. V lost 0 bases, J lost 8 bases, and 11 bases lay in between. Germline CDR1 is SGHNT and CDR2 is YYREEE (reference sequence). CDR3 loop: CASSLAGLREKLFF. The CDR3 DNA sequence: TGTGCCAGCAGCTTGGCGGGGCTGAGAGAAAAACTGTTTTTT.

This chain joins TRBV10-3 and TRBJ2-1; TRBD2 agrees at 9 bases. Trimming cost V 8 bases and J 3 bases; bases outside gene matches: 2. From germline, CDR1 is ENHRY and CDR2 SYGVKD. CDR3 length: 13 residues. CDR3 sequence: CAIGLAIYNEQFF. In nucleotides, the CDR3 is TGTGCCATCGGACTAGCGATCTACAATGAGCAGTTCTTC.

This clonotype occurred once. Just one base apart from a much larger clone, this may be a read error. V gene TRBV6-4 combines with J gene TRBJ1-2; D unresolved. The CDR3 has 15 residues. Germline lookup yields CDR1 MRHNA and CDR2 SNTAGT. CDR3 in amino acids: CASRAREQANHGYTF. Written as DNA, the CDR3 is TGTGCCAGCAGGGCGAGGGAACAAGCTAACCATGGCTACACCTTC.

This clonotype was recorded at least ten times. The chain recombines TRBV27 with TRBJ2-4; D is uncertain. With 4 bases removed from V and 8 bases from J, the gap between germline ends came to 18 bases. This CDR3 is 15 amino acids long. The germline CDR1 and CDR2 sequences are MNHEY and SMNVEV (reference sequence). This CDR3 is CASSSVALAQDIQYF. Written as DNA, the CDR3 is TGTGCCAGCAGTTCGGTGGCCTTGGCCCAGGACATTCAGTACTTC.

This clonotype was picked up many times. V and J are TRBV11-3 and TRBJ2-1, with TRBD2 matching over 14 bases. Trimming at V came to 5 bases and at J to 2 bases, leaving 11 bases not matched to a gene. Germline lookup yields CDR1 SGHNT and CDR2 YENEEA. This CDR3 has 19 amino acids. DNA of the CDR3: TGTGCCAGCAGCCTCTCCGGGACTAGCGGGAGAACCACCTACAATGAGCAGTTCTTC. Encoded protein: CASSLSGTSGRTTYNEQFF.

This clonotype was observed many times. The chain combines TRBV18 with TRBJ2-5, with 8 bases identical to TRBD1. CDR3 length: 15 residues. Unmatched junction bases numbered 5, after V lost 3 bases and J lost 2 bases. Germline CDR1 KGHSH, CDR2 LQKENI. CDR3 coding DNA: TGTGCCAGCTCACCGAGCGACAGGGGTCAAGAGACCCAGTACTTC. This sequence encodes CASSPSDRGQETQYF.

This clonotype turned up a few times. The CDR3 region is CASSWGLAGGGYEQYF. In nucleotides, the CDR3 is TGTGCCAGCAGCTGGGGACTAGCGGGAGGCGGGTACGAGCAGTACTTC. The rearrangement joins TRBV11-2 to TRBJ2-7, with 15 positions matching TRBD2. Germline CDR1 SGHAT, CDR2 FQNNGV. The CDR3 covers 16 residues. V was clipped by 4 bases and J by 4 bases; unmatched bases: 5.